Listed below are T cell receptor beta chains from one sample, sequenced in a study of blood T cell repertoires in COVID-19. Clones were sequenced by immunoSEQ multiplex PCR, and TCRdb holds only the in-frame ones, with some missing. The data contain under 350,000 clones, around 90% of them singletons. The sample comprised PBMCs or T cells enriched from blood (not recorded which). The receptors come from a woman in her 40s who had recovered from COVID-19. Each CDR3 is given with its conserved first and last residue. Each record gives: D gene, J gene, clone size, V gene, CDR3 protein, CDR3 DNA. A D gene is named only where the DNA matches it firmly. Clone size appears in some rows only: once, few, many, or a class for an expanded clone.

D: -
J: TRBJ1-2
size: -
V: TRBV10-2
CDR3: CASSAGGGYTF
DNA: TGCGCCAGCAGTGCGGGGGGAGGCTACACCTTC

D: TRBD1
J: TRBJ1-2
size: -
V: TRBV29-1
CDR3: CSVVGNRQGGYGYTF
DNA: TGCAGCGTTGTCGGGAACCGACAGGGTGGCTATGGCTACACCTTC

D: -
J: TRBJ2-1
size: -
V: TRBV5-1
CDR3: CASSLGTTGSFNEQFF
DNA: TGCGCCAGCAGCTTGGGAACCACAGGGTCGTTCAATGAGCAGTTCTTC

D: TRBD2
J: TRBJ2-5
size: -
V: TRBV12-5
CDR3: CASGLAGTPETQYF
DNA: TGTGCTAGTGGTTTAGCGGGAACCCCAGAGACCCAGTACTTC

D: -
J: TRBJ1-3
size: -
V: TRBV18
CDR3: CASSPALASGNTIYF
DNA: TGTGCCAGCTCACCGGCCTTGGCCTCTGGAAACACCATATATTTT

D: TRBD1
J: TRBJ1-4
size: -
V: TRBV7-6
CDR3: CASSLDRGNEKLFF
DNA: TGTGCCAGCAGCTTGGACAGGGGGAATGAAAAACTGTTTTTT

D: -
J: TRBJ1-2
size: -
V: TRBV2
CDR3: CASSVGDPGYGYTF
DNA: TGTGCCAGCAGTGTAGGGGATCCCGGCTATGGCTACACCTTC

D: -
J: TRBJ1-2
size: few
V: TRBV12-3/TRBV12-4
CDR3: CASSLRRFYGYTF
DNA: TGTGCCAGCAGTTTAAGGAGATTCTATGGCTACACCTTC

D: TRBD1
J: TRBJ1-2
size: -
V: TRBV9
CDR3: CASSAQGARSGGYTF
DNA: TGTGCCAGCAGCGCACAGGGGGCGCGTTCTGGTGGCTACACCTTC

D: TRBD2
J: TRBJ2-3
size: -
V: TRBV3-1/TRBV3-2
CDR3: CASSRRTSGGTDTQYF
DNA: TGTGCCAGCAGCCGACGGACTAGCGGGGGGACAGATACGCAGTATTTT

D: -
J: TRBJ1-3
size: -
V: TRBV9
CDR3: CASSPWTASGNTIYF
DNA: TGTGCCAGCAGCCCGTGGACAGCTTCTGGAAACACCATATATTTT

D: -
J: TRBJ2-1
size: once
V: TRBV5-1
CDR3: CASSRLWGVGSADPLSSYNEQFF
DNA: TGCGCCAGCAGCCGCTTATGGGGGGTGGGAAGCGCCGACCCACTAAGCTCCTACAATGAGCAGTTCTTC

D: -
J: TRBJ1-5
size: few
V: TRBV4-2
CDR3: CASSQAVAGSNQPQHF
DNA: TGTGCCAGCAGCCAAGCGGTCGCGGGCAGCAATCAGCCCCAGCATTTT

D: TRBD1
J: TRBJ1-3
size: -
V: TRBV6-5
CDR3: CASSTPPGQAYF
DNA: TGTGCCAGCAGTACCCCGCCGGGACAGGCATATTTT

D: -
J: TRBJ2-7
size: -
V: TRBV5-4
CDR3: CASSSYPPRGYEQYF
DNA: TGTGCCAGCAGCTCCTACCCCCCCCGGGGCTACGAGCAGTACTTC

D: TRBD2
J: TRBJ2-5
size: -
V: TRBV7-8
CDR3: CASSSGLARTQTQYF
DNA: TGTGCCAGCAGCTCTGGACTAGCGAGGACCCAGACCCAGTACTTC

D: -
J: TRBJ2-5
size: few
V: TRBV4-1
CDR3: CASSQDPTGYKTQYF
DNA: TGCGCCAGCAGCCAAGACCCTACAGGGTACAAGACCCAGTACTTC

D: -
J: TRBJ1-5
size: -
V: TRBV7-3
CDR3: CASSKGSNQPQHF
DNA: TGTGCCAGCAGTAAGGGGAGCAATCAGCCCCAGCATTTT

D: TRBD2
J: TRBJ2-5
size: -
V: TRBV20-1
CDR3: CSASSGGETQYF
DNA: TGCAGTGCTAGTTCGGGGGGAGAGACCCAGTACTTC

D: TRBD1
J: TRBJ1-2
size: -
V: TRBV6-5
CDR3: CASRGQGEVYGYTF
DNA: TGTGCCAGCAGGGGACAGGGGGAGGTCTATGGCTACACCTTC

D: TRBD2
J: TRBJ2-3
size: -
V: TRBV27
CDR3: CASFGREGLRDTQYF
DNA: TGTGCCAGTTTTGGGCGGGAGGGCCTACGAGATACGCAGTATTTT

D: TRBD1
J: TRBJ1-4
size: -
V: TRBV29-1
CDR3: CSVGDRASNEKLFF
DNA: TGCAGCGTGGGCGACAGGGCATCTAATGAAAAACTGTTTTTT

D: -
J: TRBJ1-2
size: -
V: TRBV6-5
CDR3: CASRQGSHYGYTF
DNA: TGTGCCAGCAGGCAGGGGTCGCACTATGGCTACACCTTC

D: -
J: TRBJ1-5
size: once
V: TRBV5-1
CDR3: CASSSGGRNQPQHF
DNA: TGCGCCAGCAGCTCGGGGGGACGCAATCAGCCCCAGCATTTT

D: TRBD1
J: TRBJ1-2
size: few
V: TRBV5-1
CDR3: CASSRDMAQGAGGYTF
DNA: TGCGCCAGCAGCCGGGACATGGCGCAGGGGGCCGGTGGCTACACCTTC

D: TRBD2
J: TRBJ2-3
size: few
V: TRBV27
CDR3: CATSGGLNPADTQYF
DNA: TGTGCCACTTCGGGGGGACTAAACCCCGCAGATACGCAGTATTTT

D: -
J: TRBJ2-2
size: -
V: TRBV5-1
CDR3: CASSLTLGSGELFF
DNA: TGCGCCAGCAGCTTGACACTAGGGTCCGGGGAGCTGTTTTTT

D: TRBD2
J: TRBJ2-5
size: -
V: TRBV30
CDR3: CAWSVGAGSQETQYF
DNA: TGTGCCTGGAGTGTTGGAGCGGGATCTCAAGAGACCCAGTACTTC

D: -
J: TRBJ1-4
size: once
V: TRBV4-1
CDR3: CASSQDDKGGGKLFF
DNA: TGCGCCAGCAGCCAAGACGATAAGGGAGGTGGAAAACTGTTTTTT

D: -
J: TRBJ1-5
size: -
V: TRBV3-1/TRBV3-2
CDR3: CASSQAGGIQPQHF
DNA: TGTGCCAGCAGCCAAGCCGGGGGGATTCAGCCCCAGCATTTT

D: TRBD1
J: TRBJ1-6
size: -
V: TRBV9
CDR3: CASSVGATGLSSYNSPLHF
DNA: TGTGCCAGCAGCGTAGGGGCGACAGGGTTGAGTTCCTATAATTCACCCCTCCACTTT

D: -
J: TRBJ1-5
size: -
V: TRBV19
CDR3: CASTSYSNQPQHF
DNA: TGTGCCAGTACCTCGTATAGCAATCAGCCCCAGCATTTT

D: -
J: TRBJ2-3
size: -
V: TRBV4-3
CDR3: CASSHDKWADTQYF
DNA: TGCGCCAGCAGCCACGACAAGTGGGCAGATACGCAGTATTTT

D: -
J: TRBJ1-1
size: -
V: TRBV6-5
CDR3: CASSYSILAGNTEAFF
DNA: TGTGCCAGCAGTTACTCGATACTGGCGGGGAACACTGAAGCTTTCTTT

D: -
J: TRBJ1-2
size: few
V: TRBV19
CDR3: CASSMAQTNYGYTF
DNA: TGTGCCAGTAGTATGGCACAGACCAACTATGGCTACACCTTC

D: -
J: TRBJ2-1
size: -
V: TRBV4-1
CDR3: CASSQDIAAVYNEQFF
DNA: TGCGCCAGCAGCCAAGATATAGCGGCAGTCTACAATGAGCAGTTCTTC

D: TRBD1
J: TRBJ2-3
size: -
V: TRBV19
CDR3: CASSAWTGADPDTQYF
DNA: TGTGCCAGTAGTGCCTGGACAGGGGCCGATCCAGATACGCAGTATTTT

D: TRBD1
J: TRBJ1-5
size: -
V: TRBV6-5
CDR3: CASRVDRGTNQPQHF
DNA: TGTGCCAGCAGAGTCGACAGGGGGACCAATCAGCCCCAGCATTTT

D: -
J: TRBJ1-3
size: -
V: TRBV30
CDR3: CAWNALWGHSGNTIYF
DNA: TGTGCCTGGAACGCTCTGTGGGGCCACTCTGGAAACACCATATATTTT

D: TRBD1
J: TRBJ1-2
size: -
V: TRBV5-1
CDR3: CASSPPTGSYGYTF
DNA: TGCGCCAGCAGTCCACCGACAGGGTCCTATGGCTACACCTTC

D: -
J: TRBJ1-2
size: -
V: TRBV3-1/TRBV3-2
CDR3: CASSLERDLNYGYTF
DNA: TGTGCCAGCAGCCTCGAGAGAGATCTTAACTATGGCTACACCTTC

D: TRBD2
J: TRBJ2-1
size: -
V: TRBV24-1
CDR3: CATSPRRASSGAYNEQFF
DNA: TGTGCCACCAGTCCGAGGCGAGCCTCTAGCGGCGCCTACAATGAGCAGTTCTTC

D: -
J: TRBJ2-4
size: few
V: TRBV7-9
CDR3: CASSLAKDSTTKNIQYF
DNA: TGTGCCAGCAGCTTAGCTAAGGACAGCACAACCAAAAACATTCAGTACTTC

D: -
J: TRBJ1-1
size: -
V: TRBV24-1
CDR3: CATISLFLEAFF
DNA: TGTGCCACCATAAGCCTCTTTCTTGAAGCTTTCTTT

D: TRBD1
J: TRBJ1-1
size: -
V: TRBV19
CDR3: CASTQGGRIEAFF
DNA: TGTGCCAGTACCCAGGGGGGAAGGATTGAAGCTTTCTTT

D: TRBD1
J: TRBJ2-7
size: -
V: TRBV6-2/TRBV6-3
CDR3: CASSYPGTGGREQYF
DNA: TGTGCCAGCAGTTACCCCGGGACAGGGGGCAGGGAGCAGTACTTC

D: -
J: TRBJ2-7
size: -
V: TRBV11-2
CDR3: CASSSETYANNEQYF
DNA: TGTGCCAGCAGCTCAGAAACATACGCAAATAACGAGCAGTACTTC

D: -
J: TRBJ1-2
size: -
V: TRBV29-1
CDR3: CSVEDRAYGYTF
DNA: TGCAGCGTTGAAGACAGGGCCTATGGCTACACCTTC

D: -
J: TRBJ1-3
size: many
V: TRBV2
CDR3: CASSDMLRTAGSGNTIYF
DNA: TGTGCCAGCAGTGACATGTTACGGACAGCCGGCTCTGGAAACACCATATATTTT

D: TRBD1
J: TRBJ1-6
size: -
V: TRBV3-1/TRBV3-2
CDR3: CASSLGQENSPLHF
DNA: TGTGCCAGCAGCCTTGGACAGGAAAATTCACCCCTCCACTTT

D: TRBD1
J: TRBJ1-1
size: -
V: TRBV5-1
CDR3: CASYDRDDTEAFF
DNA: TGCGCCAGTTACGACAGGGACGACACTGAAGCTTTCTTT

D: TRBD1
J: TRBJ1-5
size: -
V: TRBV2
CDR3: CASRPGQGVQPQHF
DNA: TGTGCCAGCAGGCCCGGACAGGGGGTGCAGCCCCAGCATTTT

D: TRBD1
J: TRBJ2-3
size: once
V: TRBV27
CDR3: CASSLRAQGPLTDTQYF
DNA: TGTGCCAGCAGTTTAAGGGCACAGGGGCCTTTGACAGATACGCAGTATTTT

D: TRBD1
J: TRBJ1-6
size: -
V: TRBV14
CDR3: CASSQDLSGQGARALHF
DNA: TGTGCCAGCAGCCAAGATCTCTCTGGACAGGGGGCGCGGGCCCTCCACTTT